This TCR beta chain was identified during a study of T cell repertoires in cytomegalovirus infection. At the level of the study: Matching HLA type and CMV infection were both indicated by public TCR beta signatures. General study points: Totalled public TCR beta family frequency picked out people who carried CMV plus the relevant HLA.

For this clonotype: Its antigen is currently unknown.

MiXCR, run by TCRdb on the reads, gives a single entry per CDR3 protein. The sample carries under 300,000 distinct CDR3 sequences, more than 15% recorded once. Germline CDR1 and CDR2: MRHNA and SNTAGT. The CDR3 sequence is 13 residues long. Trimming took 8 bases from V and 2 from J, leaving 12 bases between them. The source of this sequence is a human donor in good health (CMV status not recorded). Some clones in this sample may be carry-over from other donors' samples. The sequencing input was CD8+ T cells from PBMCs. The J gene is TRBJ1-1, the V gene TRBV6-4; D is perhaps TRBD1 (6 bases). The CDR3 here is CASRRDTNTEAFF. Here the CDR3 DNA reads TGTGCCAGCCGCCGGGACACCAACACTGAAGCTTTCTTT.